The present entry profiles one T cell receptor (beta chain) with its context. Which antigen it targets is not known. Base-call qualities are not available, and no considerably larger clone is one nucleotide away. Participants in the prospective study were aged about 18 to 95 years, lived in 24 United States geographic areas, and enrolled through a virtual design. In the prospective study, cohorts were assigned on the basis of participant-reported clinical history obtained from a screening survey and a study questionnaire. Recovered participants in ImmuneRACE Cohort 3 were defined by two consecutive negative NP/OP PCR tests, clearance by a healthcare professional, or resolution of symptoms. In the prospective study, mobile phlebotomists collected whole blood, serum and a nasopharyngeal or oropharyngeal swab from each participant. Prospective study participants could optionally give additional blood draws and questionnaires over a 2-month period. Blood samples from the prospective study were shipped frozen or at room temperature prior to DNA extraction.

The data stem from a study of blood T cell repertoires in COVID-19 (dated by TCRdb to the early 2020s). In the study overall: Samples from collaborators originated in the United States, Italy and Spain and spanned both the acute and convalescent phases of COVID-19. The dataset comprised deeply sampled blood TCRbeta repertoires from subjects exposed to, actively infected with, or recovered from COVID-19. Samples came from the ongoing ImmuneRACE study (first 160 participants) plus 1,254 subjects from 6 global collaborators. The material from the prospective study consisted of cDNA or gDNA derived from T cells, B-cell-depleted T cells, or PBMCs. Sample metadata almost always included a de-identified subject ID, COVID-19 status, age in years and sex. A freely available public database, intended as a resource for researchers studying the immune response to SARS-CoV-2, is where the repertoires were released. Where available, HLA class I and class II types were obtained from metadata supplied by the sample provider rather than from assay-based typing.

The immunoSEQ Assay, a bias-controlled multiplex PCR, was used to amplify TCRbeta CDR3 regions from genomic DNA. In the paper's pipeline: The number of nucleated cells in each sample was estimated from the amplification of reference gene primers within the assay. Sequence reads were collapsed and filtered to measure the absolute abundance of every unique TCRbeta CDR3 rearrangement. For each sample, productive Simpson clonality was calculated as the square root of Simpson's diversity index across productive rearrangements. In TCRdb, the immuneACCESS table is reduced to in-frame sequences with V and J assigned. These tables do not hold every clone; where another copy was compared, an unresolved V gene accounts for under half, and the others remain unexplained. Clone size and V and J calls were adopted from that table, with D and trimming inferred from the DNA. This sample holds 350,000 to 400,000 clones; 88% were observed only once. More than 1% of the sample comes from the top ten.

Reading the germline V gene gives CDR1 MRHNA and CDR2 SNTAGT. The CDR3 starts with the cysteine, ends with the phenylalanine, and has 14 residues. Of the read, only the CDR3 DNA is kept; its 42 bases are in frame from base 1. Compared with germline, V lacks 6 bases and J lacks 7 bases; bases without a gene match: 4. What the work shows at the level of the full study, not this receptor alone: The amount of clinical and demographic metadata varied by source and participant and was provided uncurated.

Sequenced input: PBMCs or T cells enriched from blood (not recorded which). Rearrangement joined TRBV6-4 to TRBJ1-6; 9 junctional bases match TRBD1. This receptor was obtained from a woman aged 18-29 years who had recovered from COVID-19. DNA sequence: TGTGCCAGCAGCCCGACAGGGGGAAATTCACCCCTCCACTTT. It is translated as CASSPTGGNSPLHF.